A selection of T cell receptor beta chains follows, all from one sample in a study of blood T cell repertoires in COVID-19. Only in-frame clones appear in the TCRdb table, and some are missing; sequencing was by immunoSEQ multiplex PCR. The repertoire holds fewer than 80,000 clones, with around 84% as singletons. The specimen was peripheral blood. Every receptor here comes from a woman aged 80 or older with acute or convalescent COVID-19. CDR3s leave out the opening cysteine and the closing phenylalanine or tryptophan. Not every row has a clone size; where given, it reads once, few, many or a size class.

J | size | V | CDR3
TRBJ1-4 | - | TRBV6-4 | ASSESWASEKLF
TRBJ1-2 | - | TRBV19 | ASSLTRAGYT
TRBJ2-3 | - | TRBV11-3 | ASSLTRSTDTQY
TRBJ2-7 | - | TRBV5-1 | ASSLVSGGQGPYEQY
TRBJ1-1 | - | TRBV30 | AWTLVGAGTSF
TRBJ1-2 | - | TRBV11-2 | ASSLRSGQDNLGYT
TRBJ1-1 | - | TRBV19 | ASRHNPTANTEAF
TRBJ2-3 | - | TRBV4-2 | ASSQVTSGGADTQY
TRBJ2-2 | few | TRBV2 | ASSEVKGANTGELF
TRBJ2-1 | - | TRBV27 | ASSLRQGQQF
TRBJ1-5 | - | TRBV2 | ASTGGYQPQH
TRBJ1-2 | - | TRBV15 | ATSSFDRNYGYT
TRBJ1-2 | - | TRBV5-6 | ASSFDRDGYT
TRBJ1-1 | - | TRBV5-1 | ASSSSGGGRTEAF
TRBJ1-4 | once | TRBV19 | ASSLGGTGSPENEKLF
TRBJ1-5 | - | TRBV30 | AWSAIYSNQPQH
TRBJ2-2 | - | TRBV29-1 | SVEDPPSGVLANTGELF
TRBJ2-3 | - | TRBV19 | ASSIPAGGQSGTQY
TRBJ1-6 | - | TRBV21-1 | ASSSRGGETYNSPLH
TRBJ2-5 | - | TRBV5-1 | ASSLGSLSEETQY
TRBJ2-7 | - | TRBV7-2 | ASGSPTRSPYEQY
TRBJ2-5 | - | TRBV11-2 | ASSLGGLAGAYGETQY
TRBJ1-1 | once | TRBV30 | AWSKTGNTEAF
TRBJ2-5 | - | TRBV5-1 | ASSLGPLKTETQY
TRBJ2-7 | - | TRBV5-8 | ASSLGQSYEQY